This T cell receptor (beta chain) was captured in a study of cytomegalovirus exposure and HLA in healthy donors. About this clone itself: The antigen remains undetermined.

General study results and limits: High sensitivity and specificity were reportedly achieved when the classifier diagnosed cytomegalovirus status. One later analysis, an examination of the 120 validation repertoires, found that first-cohort TCR clusters tended to co-occur in them.

Profiled with immunoSEQ multiplex PCR; TCRdb holds only in-frame clones, not every one. Among about 220,000 clones listed, about nine tenths were seen once. Germline V gives CDR1 MNHEY, CDR2 SVGAGI. The CDR3 totals 14 residues. Trimming left V 2 bases short and J 7 bases short, with 14 bases between. This chain uses TRBV6-5 with TRBJ1-1; TRBD1 might be the D (5 bases). Sample: PBMCs. The receptor comes from a young woman in good health and CMV-seronegative. In nucleotides, the CDR3 is TGTGCCAGCAGTTACCTGTTCAGGGATGGTGAAGCTTTCTTT. Translated: CASSYLFRDGEAFF.